The next 14 T cell receptor beta chains were all read from a single sample in a study of blood T cell repertoires in COVID-19. Produced via immunoSEQ multiplex PCR; TCRdb's table is partial and in-frame only. The table includes some 280,000 clones, approximately 91% detected once. Sequencing input: peripheral blood. Every receptor here comes from a woman in her thirties or forties who had recovered from COVID-19.

This clone has just a few counts. V and J are TRBV6-5 and TRBJ1-2; 9 bases map to TRBD1. Germline values: CDR1 MNHEY, CDR2 SVGAGI. V trimming: 1 base; J trimming: 6 bases; junction bases outside the gene matches: 3. The CDR3 runs 14 residues. The CDR3 loop reads CASSYLQGAHGYTF. As DNA, the CDR3 is TGTGCCAGCAGTTACTTACAGGGGGCACATGGCTACACCTTC.

This clone occurred a few times. The chain uses TRBV11-2 and TRBJ2-7; D is ambiguous. The germline V gene encodes CDR1 SGHAT and CDR2 FQNNGV. The V gene lost 4 bases and the J gene lost 0 bases, with 10 bases spanning the gap. The CDR3 loop spans 14 amino acids. CDR3 in amino acids: CASSSRSPSYEQYF. CDR3 DNA: TGTGCCAGCAGCTCCAGAAGTCCCTCCTACGAGCAGTACTTC.

The chain links TRBV15 to TRBJ2-4, with D unresolved. V lost 1 base and J 7 bases, leaving 8 bases between the germline ends. Germline CDR1 is LNHNV and CDR2 is YYDKDF (reference sequence). The CDR3 sequence is 13 residues long. CDR3 nucleotides: TGTGCCACCAGCAGAGGTTTGGAGAACATTCAGTACTTC. It yields the protein CATSRGLENIQYF.

This clone is a singleton in its sample. The V call is TRBV11-2, the J call TRBJ2-3; 8 bases are shared with TRBD1. Germline V gene data show CDR1 as SGHAT and CDR2 as FQNNGV. The J segment lost 2 bases and the V segment lost 5 bases, leaving 3 bases of the junction unmatched. The CDR3 totals 14 residues. CDR3 DNA sequence: TGTGCCAGCAGCCGGGACAGGTACACAGATACGCAGTATTTT. This sequence encodes CASSRDRYTDTQYF.

This sequence joins TRBV2 and TRBJ2-3; TRBD2 agrees at 9 bases. The CDR3 runs 15 residues. The J segment lost 6 bases and the V segment lost 5 bases, leaving 9 bases of the junction unmatched. The germline V gene has CDR1 SNHLY and CDR2 FYNNEI. In DNA, the CDR3 is TGTGCCAGCAGTTCGGTGGGTAGCGGGAGTGATACGCAGTATTTT. The encoded protein is CASSSVGSGSDTQYF.

The chain carries TRBV7-9 and TRBJ2-5; the match to TRBD1 covers 12 bases. V shed 3 bases, J shed 5 bases, and the junction held 10 bases outside the gene matches. Per germline, CDR1 SEHNR and CDR2 FQNEAQ (reference sequence). The CDR3 length is 17 residues. The CDR3 reads CASSFGWGTGGLETQYF. The DNA for the CDR3 is TGTGCCAGCAGCTTCGGGTGGGGGACAGGGGGCTTGGAGACCCAGTACTTC.

The V call is TRBV27, the J call TRBJ2-3, with D unclear. Trimming took 6 bases from V and 6 from J, leaving 7 bases between them. The CDR3 has 11 residues. Looked up from germline, CDR1 is MNHEY and CDR2 is SMNVEV (reference sequence). The CDR3 spells CASSPGDTQYF. The CDR3 nucleotides are TGTGCCAGCAGCCCCGGGGATACGCAGTATTTT.

The chain is built from TRBV7-2 and TRBJ1-1; D gene unclear. Trimming took 4 bases from V and 7 from J, leaving 13 bases between them. Per the germline V gene, CDR1 is SGHTA and CDR2 is FQGNSA. CDR3 length: 13 amino acids. CDR3: CASSSLRGSEAFF. CDR3 bases: TGTGCCAGCAGCTCCCTTAGAGGTAGTGAAGCTTTCTTT.

The J gene is TRBJ2-7, the V gene TRBV30; 9 bases agree with TRBD1. This CDR3 has 14 residues. Germline trimming cut 1 base from V and 5 bases from J; bases unmatched to any gene: 6. Germline V lookup: CDR1 GTSNPN, CDR2 SVGIG (reference sequence). The CDR3 loop reads CAWSAMTGGHEQYF. CDR3 in DNA: TGTGCCTGGAGTGCAATGACAGGGGGGCACGAGCAGTACTTC.

The V gene is TRBV11-2, the J gene TRBJ2-5; no definite D call. Germline V gene sequence: CDR1 SGHAT, CDR2 FQNNGV. The CDR3 is 15 amino acids. V lost 5 bases, J lost 5 bases, and 18 bases lay in between. CDR3 sequence (DNA): TGTGCCAGCAGCCCCTTTTGGCCTAGTGGCGAGACCCAGTACTTC. Protein: CASSPFWPSGETQYF.

In its sample, this clone was seen many times. The chain carries TRBV3-1 (or the pseudogene TRBV3-2) and TRBJ2-5, with 12 positions matching TRBD2. The CDR3 extends over 19 amino acids. The germline gives CDR1 LGHDT, CDR2 YNNKEL (reference sequence). J was trimmed by 5 bases and V by 0 bases; bases with no gene match: 13. CDR3 DNA: TGTGCCAGCAGCCAAGATGAGGCTAGCGGGAGGGCGTGGCAGGAGACCCAGTACTTC. Translation: CASSQDEASGRAWQETQYF.

The V and J genes are TRBV28 and TRBJ2-1, with unresolved D. The CDR3 covers 13 residues. V lost 3 bases to trimming and J lost 10 bases, with 13 bases between them. The V gene's germline CDR1 is MDHEN and CDR2 SYDVKM. Here the CDR3 DNA reads TGTGCCAGCAGTTTTCACGGTGCTCCCGAGCAGTTCTTC. Its translation is CASSFHGAPEQFF.

The V call is TRBV6-1, the J call TRBJ2-3, with D perhaps TRBD1 (5 bases). The germline V gene has CDR1 MNHNS and CDR2 SASEGT. This CDR3 region has 16 residues. Trimming stripped 2 bases from V and 3 bases from J, with 15 bases between. The CDR3 region is CASSEFGGAATDTQYF. The CDR3 DNA reads TGTGCCAGCAGTGAATTTGGTGGGGCAGCGACAGATACGCAGTATTTT.

V and J are TRBV5-1 and TRBJ1-4, with 8 bases matching TRBD1. CDR1 SGHRS and CDR2 YFSETQ come from the germline V gene. Trimming took 4 bases from V and 5 from J; bases not matched to a gene: 7. The length of the CDR3 is 15 residues. The CDR3 is CASSLSDRANEKLFF. CDR3 DNA: TGCGCCAGCAGCCTGTCGGACAGGGCGAATGAAAAACTGTTTTTT. Filled out from reference TRBV5-1 and TRBJ1-4, the complete variable domain reads KAGVTQTPRYLIKTRGQQVTLSCSPISGHRSVSWYQQTPGQGLQFLFEYFSETQRNKGNFPGRFSGRQFSNSRSEMNVSTLELGDSALYLCASSLSDRANEKLFFGSGTQLSVL.